This TCR beta chain was found in a study of cytomegalovirus exposure and HLA in healthy donors. With regard to this clone: Its antigen is unknown.

Primers included in the PCR were 60 Vbeta and 13 Jbeta primers. TCRdb's copy holds only in-frame clones and misses some; the assay was immunoSEQ multiplex PCR. The table has 90,000 to 120,000 clones, 65% to 80% seen once. General study findings and limits: With later analysis, a missense DCLRE1C variant became linked to TCR beta V- and J-gene trimming.

This CDR3 is built from 16 residues. V trimming: 5 bases; J trimming: 7 bases; junction bases outside the gene matches: 9. The germline V gene has CDR1 LNHDA and CDR2 SQIVND (reference sequence). The source of this sequence is a male donor in good health and CMV-seronegative. The material sequenced was PBMCs. The chain couples TRBV19 to TRBJ2-1; TRBD2 matches at 12 bases. CDR3 amino acids: CASSVGTSGRGNEQFF. The CDR3 nucleotides read TGTGCCAGTAGTGTCGGGACTAGCGGGCGAGGGAATGAGCAGTTCTTC. The whole variable domain, filled in from reference TRBV19 and TRBJ2-1, reads DGGITQSPKYLFRKEGQNVTLSCEQNLNHDAMYWYRQDPGQGLRLIYYSQIVNDFQKGDIAEGYSVSREKKESFPLTVTSAQKNPTAFYLCASSVGTSGRGNEQFFGPGTRLTVL.